This T cell receptor beta chain was found in a study of cytomegalovirus exposure and HLA in healthy donors. J was trimmed by 7 bases and V by 2 bases; bases with no gene match: 5. This CDR3 region has 15 residues. The germline V gene has CDR1 MGHDK and CDR2 SYGVNS. 60 Vbeta and 13 Jbeta primers were used in PCR. Clones were sequenced by immunoSEQ multiplex PCR, and TCRdb holds only the in-frame ones, with some missing. The sample has under 150,000 clones, approximately 82% seen once; the top ten hold roughly 2.5%. Turning to this clone: Its antigen is unidentified.

Study observations and caveats: A later analysis linked around 15,000 TCR beta sequences to HLA alleles at 0.05 false discovery rate.

This chain connects TRBV25-1 to TRBJ1-4; 9 nucleotides align to TRBD1. Sequenced input: PBMCs. This clonotype was obtained from a man aged 50 to 60 in good health and CMV-seronegative. This CDR3 reads CASSETGTGSEKLFF. CDR3 DNA: TGTGCCAGCAGTGAAACGGGGACAGGGAGTGAAAAACTGTTTTTT.